Below are 29 T cell receptor beta chains sequenced from a single sample in a study of PD-1 blockade in classical Hodgkin lymphoma. Noted time point: cycle 4 day 1 (C4D1), after more than five weeks of nivolumab. Exposure to brentuximab vedotin varied, and each patient had relapsed following autologous stem cell transplantation. Using immunoSEQ multiplex PCR, the repertoire was profiled, and TCRdb retains in-frame clones only, with some absent. The sample gives 20,000 or so clones, more than 75% of which show up once; 6.5% to 7.5% is in the top ten. The sequencing here drew on peripheral blood mononuclear cells (PBMCs), taken before the fourth cycle of nivolumab. These receptors all stem from a human donor with classical Hodgkin lymphoma.

This clone was seen only once. The chain uses TRBV6-1 and TRBJ1-1; D unclear. This CDR3 has 13 amino acids. CDR1 and CDR2 (germline): MNHNS, SASEGT. V lost 6 bases to trimming and J lost 6 bases, with 14 bases between them. CDR3 DNA sequence: TGTGCCAGCAGGAAGTATGGAGTGGCTGAAGCTTTCTTT. This codes for CASRKYGVAEAFF.

This CDR3 reads CASSRQGVIAGYTF. The CDR3 DNA is TGTGCCAGCAGTAGACAGGGGGTTATCGCGGGCTACACCTTC. This chain links TRBV6-1 with TRBJ1-2, with TRBD1 identical over 9 bases. The CDR3 sequence is 14 residues long. The V segment lost 5 bases and the J segment 8 bases; nucleotides outside the gene matches: 9. CDR1 is MNHNS, CDR2 SASEGT, per germline.

This chain joins TRBV5-1 and TRBJ2-3; 7 bases are a match to TRBD2. This CDR3 contains 17 residues. Losses at the gene ends were 0 bases for V and 0 bases for J; bases not matched to a gene: 7. Looked up from germline, CDR1 is SGHRS and CDR2 is YFSETQ. The CDR3 nucleotides are TGCGCCAGCAGCTTGGTCGGGGGGAACCCTAGCACAGATACGCAGTATTTT. The encoded protein is CASSLVGGNPSTDTQYF.

This clone has only one observation. This rearrangement joins TRBV7-9 to TRBJ2-3; D perhaps matches TRBD2 (6 bases). CDR1 is SEHNR and CDR2 is FQNEAQ in the germline V gene (reference sequence). The length of the CDR3 is 14 residues. The V gene lost 4 bases and the J gene lost 3 bases, with 11 bases spanning the gap. CDR3 in amino acids: CASSSGDWTDTQYF. The CDR3 bases are TGTGCCAGCAGCTCCGGGGACTGGACAGATACGCAGTATTTT.

The rearrangement joins TRBV10-3 to TRBJ2-7; no firm D call. The CDR3 is 13 residues long. V gave up 8 bases and J gave up 4 bases, with 15 bases separating them. Germline CDR1 and CDR2: ENHRY and SYGVKD. For the CDR3, the DNA is TGTGCCATCGTTACCTCCCCCACTTACGAGCAGTACTTC. Its protein product is CAIVTSPTYEQYF.

This chain joins TRBV27 and TRBJ2-7, with TRBD1 as a possible D gene (5 bases). V lost 3 bases and J lost 2, with 8 bases in between. The CDR3 runs to 13 residues. Germline CDR1 MNHEY, CDR2 SMNVEV (reference sequence). As DNA, the CDR3 is TGTGCCAGCAGTTTGGGCAGGGCCTACGAGCAGTACTTC. As protein: CASSLGRAYEQYF.

This chain links TRBV5-6 with TRBJ2-6; a weak D match, TRBD2 (5 bases). This CDR3 is 16 amino acids long. Germline V gene lookup returns CDR1 SGHDT and CDR2 YYEEEE. Trimming stripped 1 base from V and 2 bases from J, with 10 bases between. CDR3: CASSLWGVAGANVLTF. The DNA for the CDR3 is TGTGCCAGCAGCTTGTGGGGAGTCGCTGGGGCCAACGTCCTGACTTTC.

The rearrangement uses TRBV7-9 and TRBJ2-7; TRBD2 agrees at 8 bases. The germline V gene has CDR1 SEHNR and CDR2 FQNEAQ (reference sequence). V lost 2 bases, J lost 3 bases, and 6 bases stayed unmatched. CDR3 length equals 15 residues. The CDR3 sequence: CASSLLSGSNYEQYF. Here the CDR3 DNA reads TGTGCCAGCAGCTTACTCAGCGGGAGCAACTACGAGCAGTACTTC.

The V gene is TRBV9, the J gene TRBJ2-7; 7 bases line up with TRBD1. The CDR3 covers 15 residues. The germline gives CDR1 SGDLS, CDR2 YYNGEE. The junction had 10 bases not matched to a gene; V was cut back by 4 bases and J by 3 bases. CDR3: CASSPRTGIIYEQYF. CDR3 DNA: TGTGCCAGCAGCCCTCGGACAGGTATAATCTACGAGCAGTACTTC.

J is TRBJ2-7 and V is TRBV19; D may be TRBD1 (6 bases). This CDR3 contains 13 residues. V was shortened by 5 bases and J by 6 bases, with 14 bases between the two germline ends. The germline CDR1 and CDR2 sequences are LNHDA and SQIVND (reference sequence). This CDR3 is CASSRTGLSEQYF. The CDR3 bases are TGTGCCAGTAGTCGAACAGGGTTGAGCGAGCAGTACTTC.

This chain links TRBV6-5 with TRBJ1-2, with D hard to call. CDR1 is MNHEY and CDR2 is SVGAGI in the germline V gene. The CDR3 is 12 residues long. V lost 6 bases and J 8 bases, leaving 13 bases between the germline ends. The CDR3 is CASRVWGGGYTF. The DNA for the CDR3 is TGTGCCAGCAGAGTCTGGGGAGGAGGCTACACCTTC.

This chain uses TRBV7-6 with TRBJ2-2; 15 nucleotides align to TRBD2. The CDR3 is made up of 18 amino acids. CDR1 is SGHVS and CDR2 is FNYEAQ in the germline V gene. After removal of 4 bases from V and 2 bases from J, the junction contained 5 bases not matched to a gene. The CDR3 here is CASSSGLAGGLNTGELFF. CDR3 DNA: TGTGCCAGCAGCTCAGGACTAGCGGGAGGGCTCAACACCGGGGAGCTGTTTTTT.

J is TRBJ1-6 and V is TRBV5-4; 7 positions agree with TRBD1. V was pared by 4 bases and J by 6 bases, with 7 bases of the junction left unmatched. This CDR3 spans 15 amino acids. Germline V gene sequence: CDR1 SGHNT, CDR2 YYREEE (reference sequence). CDR3 nucleotide sequence: TGTGCCAGCAGCGCCCAGACAGGGCTTAATTCACCCCTCCACTTT. It encodes CASSAQTGLNSPLHF.

The sample holds a few counts of this clone. Other DNA sequences of this sample code for an identical CDR3. The chain joins TRBV27 to TRBJ2-5; D remains unclear. Trimming pared 8 bases from V and 3 bases from J, leaving 7 bases between. The CDR3 totals 11 residues. CDR1 is MNHEY, CDR2 SMNVEV, per germline (reference sequence). Written as DNA, the CDR3 is TGTGCCAGCGGTCGAAAAGAGACCCAGTACTTC. Amino acid sequence: CASGRKETQYF.

J is TRBJ2-5 and V is TRBV7-7; D might be TRBD2 (5 bases). The CDR3 has 15 amino acids. Trimming shortened V by 6 bases and J by 1 base, and 15 bases separated the two germline ends. Germline V gives CDR1 SSHAT, CDR2 FNYEAQ (reference sequence). Written as DNA, the CDR3 is TGTGCCAGCAGTCCAGGCGGGCGAATCCAAGAGACCCAGTACTTC. Encoded protein: CASSPGGRIQETQYF.

The J gene is TRBJ2-3, the V gene TRBV28; TRBD2 aligns across 10 bases. Losses at the gene ends were 4 bases for V and 3 bases for J; bases not matched to a gene: 7. The CDR3 runs to 16 residues. Germline CDR1 and CDR2: MDHEN and SYDVKM. CDR3 protein: CASSSSSGRETDTQYF. DNA for the CDR3: TGTGCCAGCAGTTCCTCCAGCGGGAGGGAGACAGATACGCAGTATTTT. The complete variable domain, with remaining parts taken from reference TRBV28 and TRBJ2-3, reads DVKVTQSSRYLVKRTGEKVFLECVQDMDHENMFWYRQDPGLGLRLIYFSYDVKMKEKGDIPEGYSVSREKKERFSLILESASTNQTSMYLCASSSSSGRETDTQYFGPGTRLTVL.

This rearrangement joins TRBV27 to TRBJ2-4; D uncertain. V was shortened by 5 bases and J by 0 bases, with 8 bases between the two germline ends. CDR1 and CDR2 (germline): MNHEY, SMNVEV (reference sequence). The CDR3 runs to 14 residues. CDR3 nucleotide sequence: TGTGCCAGCAGTGACACATTAGCCAAAAACATTCAGTACTTC. Amino acids: CASSDTLAKNIQYF.

This clone was counted once. CDR3 sequence reads: CASSLGPSTDTQYF. The CDR3 DNA reads TGCGCCAGCAGCTTAGGGCCCAGCACAGATACGCAGTATTTT. V is TRBV5-1 and J is TRBJ2-3; D gene unclear. Trimming cost V 2 bases and J 0 bases, with 7 bases left between them. The length of the CDR3 is 14 residues. Germline-derived CDR1 and CDR2 are SGHRS and YFSETQ.

In its sample, this clone was seen once. The V and J genes are TRBV19 and TRBJ2-3, with TRBD1 matching 8 bases. This CDR3 region has 15 residues. CDR1 and CDR2 from the germline V gene are LNHDA and SQIVND (reference sequence). V shed 5 bases, J shed 0 bases, and the junction held 4 bases outside the gene matches. CDR3 amino acids: CASSRQGRSTDTQYF. In DNA, the CDR3 is TGTGCCAGTAGTCGACAGGGGAGGAGCACAGATACGCAGTATTTT.

This clone was seen only a few times. The V call is TRBV5-8, the J call TRBJ1-2; D unclear. The germline CDR1 and CDR2 sequences are SGHTS and YDEGEE. This CDR3 comprises 14 residues. V was cut by 4 bases and J by 8 bases, with 18 bases left in between. CDR3 bases: TGTGCCAGCAGCCTGGGCGGGAGTCTAACAGGCTACACCTTC. Translation: CASSLGGSLTGYTF.

The J gene is TRBJ1-2, the V gene TRBV4-2; D is unresolved. V lost 4 bases, J lost 2 bases, and 8 bases lay in between. The CDR3 has 13 amino acids. Germline loops: CDR1 LGHNA, CDR2 YNFKEQ. The CDR3 DNA reads as TGTGCCAGCAGCCCAACGGGCAACTATGGCTACACCTTC. It codes for CASSPTGNYGYTF.

This chain uses TRBV7-9 with TRBJ2-5, with 12 bases that match TRBD2. The length of the CDR3 is 15 residues. V was clipped by 1 base and J by 3 bases; unmatched bases: 0. Germline assignment: CDR1 SEHNR and CDR2 FQNEAQ (reference sequence). CDR3 residues: CASSLGLAGEETQYF. As DNA, the CDR3 is TGTGCCAGCAGCTTAGGACTAGCGGGGGAAGAGACCCAGTACTTC.

J is TRBJ1-2 and V is TRBV5-4; 8 bases line up with TRBD1. The CDR3 contains 15 residues. From germline, CDR1 is SGHNT and CDR2 YYREEE (reference sequence). V shed 1 base and J 4 bases; nucleotides not matched to a gene: 6. As DNA, the CDR3 is TGTGCCAGCAGCTTGTGGGCAGGGGGCCTCTATGGCTACACCTTC. It translates to CASSLWAGGLYGYTF.

The chain combines TRBV11-2 with TRBJ1-5; TRBD1 agrees at 8 bases. V gave up 5 bases and J gave up 6 bases; unmatched junction bases: 6. The germline V gene has CDR1 SGHAT and CDR2 FQNNGV. The CDR3 runs to 14 residues. The DNA of the CDR3 is TGTGCCAGCAGCCTAGGACAGGGAGGTCAGCCCCAGCATTTT. The encoded protein is CASSLGQGGQPQHF. Full variable domain (remainder filled in from reference TRBV11-2 and TRBJ1-5): EAGVAQSPRYKIIEKRQSVAFWCNPISGHATLYWYQQILGQGPKLLIQFQNNGVVDDSQLPKDRFSAERLKGVDSTLKIQPAKLEDSAVYLCASSLGQGGQPQHFGDGTRLSIL.

The gene calls are TRBV18 and TRBJ1-5; TRBD1 is a possible D gene (6 bases). There are 15 residues in the CDR3. The V end was cut by 3 bases, the J end by 2 bases, with 11 bases between. Per the germline V gene, CDR1 is KGHSH and CDR2 is LQKENI. The CDR3 sequence is CASSPDSIGNQPQHF. The CDR3 nucleotides are TGTGCCAGCTCACCGGACAGCATTGGCAATCAGCCCCAGCATTTT.

The chain joins TRBV14 to TRBJ2-5; 7 positions agree with TRBD1. The J call may be faulty, since TRBJ2-7 better matches the DNA end. The CDR3 has 16 residues. Germline-derived CDR1 and CDR2 are SGHDN and FVKESK. CDR3 residues: CASNSFFRQGGYEQYF. The CDR3 DNA is TGTGCCAGCAACAGTTTCTTCCGACAGGGTGGGTACGAGCAGTACTTC.

The chain employs TRBV19 and TRBJ1-4, with D maybe TRBD1 (5 bases). Germline lookup yields CDR1 LNHDA and CDR2 SQIVND (reference sequence). The CDR3 covers 14 residues. V was cut by 5 bases and J by 8 bases, with 15 bases left in between. CDR3 sequence: CASSSPGGEEKLFF. DNA for the CDR3: TGTGCCAGTAGTTCGCCGGGGGGGGAGGAAAAACTGTTTTTT.

The chain links TRBV29-1 to TRBJ1-1; 7 positions agree with TRBD1. This CDR3 spans 11 amino acids. Unmatched junction bases numbered 10, after V lost 7 bases and J lost 11 bases. Germline V gives CDR1 SQVTM, CDR2 ANQGSEA. The chain's CDR3 is CSAAPTGRAFF. The CDR3 DNA follows: TGCAGCGCTGCCCCGACAGGGAGGGCTTTCTTT.

The chain joins TRBV28 to TRBJ1-2, with TRBD1 identical over 7 bases. V shed 3 bases and J 3 bases; nucleotides not matched to a gene: 4. In germline, CDR1 is MDHEN, CDR2 SYDVKM. The CDR3 length is 14 residues. CDR3 in amino acids: CASSFLTGDYGYTF. CDR3 nucleotides: TGTGCCAGCAGTTTCCTAACAGGGGACTATGGCTACACCTTC.